The 4 T cell receptor beta chains below were found in one sample sequenced in a study of tumor-infiltrating lymphocytes in primary liver carcinoma. Making TCR beta cDNA involved around 500 ng total RNA and a constant-region primer. Construction of TCR beta libraries relied on three successive nested multiplex PCR rounds employing slightly modified ARM-PCR. Investigators reported that the first two PCR rounds, at about 11 cycles each, used TRBV1-TRBV30 forward primers with a C-beta reverse primer. One entry per CDR3 protein results from TCRdb running MiXCR on the multiplex PCR reads. The sample has about 200,000 distinct CDR3 sequences, approximately 86% seen once. Co-extraction of RNA and DNA was performed on about 20-32 mg of unsorted bulk tissue. Sample: tumor tissue from primary liver carcinoma. The receptors were sampled from a man aged 40-49 years with primary liver carcinoma and hepatitis B virus infection.

To note about this clonotype: This may stem from a read error, because a much larger clone lies one nucleotide away. The chain couples TRBV7-9 to TRBJ2-1, with 8 bases identical to TRBD2. This CDR3 is 12 amino acids long. Per the germline V gene, CDR1 is SEHNR and CDR2 is FQNEAQ (reference sequence). CDR3 loop: CASSSGSNERFF. The CDR3 DNA is TGTGCCAGCAGCAGCGGGAGCAATGAGCGGTTCTTC. Variable domain in full (rest from reference TRBV7-9 and TRBJ2-1): DTGVSQNPRHKITKRGQNVTFRCDPISEHNRLYWYRQTLGQGPEFLTYFQNEAQLEKSRLLSDRFSAERPKGSFSTLEIQRTEQGDSAMYLCASSSGSNERFFGPGTRLTVL.

On this clonotype: The missing conserved phenylalanine or tryptophan at the end of this CDR3 makes a read error likely. The V call is TRBV4-2, the J call TRBJ2-7; D may be TRBD2 (5 bases). Germline CDR1 reads LGHNA; CDR2 reads YNFKEQ. The CDR3 sequence is 15 residues long. CDR3 region: CVSSPGPGGLDEQYI. CDR3 bases: TGTGTCAGCAGCCCAGGCCCAGGAGGTCTTGACGAGCAGTACATC.

As concerns this clonotype: Because it lacks the conserved phenylalanine or tryptophan at the end, this CDR3 is likely a read error. The V and J genes are TRBV11-2 and TRBJ1-6; weak D call: TRBD1 (5 bases). This CDR3 is built from 16 residues. CDR1 is SGHAT, CDR2 FQNNGV, per germline. The CDR3 reads CASSLRDDGYNSPLHC. CDR3 bases: TGTGCCAGCAGCTTAAGGGACGACGGTTATAATTCACCACTCCACTGT.

In the case of this clonotype: A read error is likely, as this CDR3 ends without the conserved phenylalanine or tryptophan. The chain carries TRBV5-6 and TRBJ2-3; tentatively, D is TRBD1 or TRBD2 (5 bases each). This CDR3 is 16 amino acids long. Germline values: CDR1 SGHDT, CDR2 YYEEEE. The CDR3 DNA follows: TGTGTCAGCAGCTTGGGACCGCCAGGGCGAGCAGATACGCAGTATTAT. Translated: CVSSLGPPGRADTQYY.